The subject of this entry is one T cell receptor beta chain. Its target is not known. Profiled with immunoSEQ multiplex PCR; TCRdb holds only in-frame clones, not every one. The table lists tens of thousands of clones, approximately 85% of them singletons. This entry belongs to a study of T cells in localized non-small cell lung cancer. Germline CDR1 reads SGDLS; CDR2 reads YYNGEE. V lost 4 bases and J lost 1, with 14 bases in between. The CDR3 contains 15 residues. Points from the study as a whole: Uninvolved neighboring lung showed the greatest T cell clonality, exceeding tumor. Longer overall survival was seen with higher T cell density measured in blood. As only one tumor region underwent sequencing, heterogeneity remains possible.

The receptor was isolated from a man aged 35 to 69 with stage I lung adenocarcinoma. V and J are TRBV9 and TRBJ2-5; D uncertain. The sequencing used peripheral blood, collected before any cancer treatment. The CDR3 nucleotides read TGTGCCAGCAGCCCCGAGTCTCGACTCCAAGAGACCCAGTACTTC. It translates to CASSPESRLQETQYF.